This T cell receptor beta chain originates from a study of cytomegalovirus exposure and HLA in healthy donors. Study results and caveats: A likely sequencing artifact accounted for one observed cluster of highly shared sequence variants. Later analysis identified a missense DCLRE1C variant that was linked to TCR beta V- and J-gene trimming.

CDR3 length: 16 amino acids. V was pared by 2 bases and J by 7 bases, with 8 bases of the junction left unmatched. Germline V CDR1 and CDR2: MGHRA, YSYEKL. 60 Vbeta and 13 Jbeta primers were used in PCR. Produced via immunoSEQ multiplex PCR; TCRdb's table is partial and in-frame only. The sample has roughly 170,000 clones, around 80% seen once; the top ten hold 4.8%. Remarks on this clone: Its antigen is unidentified.

This TCR came from a man younger than 35 in good health and CMV-seronegative. Material for sequencing was PBMCs. The chain couples TRBV4-1 to TRBJ1-4; 9 positions match TRBD1. The CDR3 DNA is TGCGCCAGCAGCCAATTGGACAGGGGATGGGGTGAAAAACTGTTTTTT. Its protein product is CASSQLDRGWGEKLFF.